This T cell receptor (beta chain) came from a study of immune cell composition in non-small cell lung cancer. Background on the study: Most cases were lung adenocarcinoma or squamous cell carcinoma.

This clone was seen a few times. As yet, its antigen is unknown. V gave up 4 bases and J gave up 9 bases, with 22 bases separating them. This CDR3 spans 17 amino acids. Germline V gene sequence: CDR1 KGHSY, CDR2 FQNENV. Study-wide results and limits: Tumour-associated clones >0.5% occurred in around 35% of adenocarcinomas, less than 80% of squamous.

Clones were sequenced by immunoSEQ multiplex PCR, and TCRdb holds only the in-frame ones, with some missing. In the table there are 7,500 to 9,000 clones, less than 80% of which are singletons. Normal lung was taken at the farthest possible site, at least 3 cm from tumour. DNA was extracted from unsorted cell suspensions stored frozen. Sequences were obtained from non-adjacent lung tissue. This rearrangement joins TRBV16 to TRBJ1-6, with D tentatively TRBD1 (5 bases). This receptor was taken from a human donor with non-small cell lung cancer. This CDR3 is CASSPRRVRYWISPLHF. In DNA form, the CDR3 reads TGTGCCAGCAGCCCCCGCAGGGTTCGTTATTGGATTTCACCCCTCCACTTT. Filled out from reference TRBV16 and TRBJ1-6, the complete variable domain reads GEEVAQTPKHLVRGEGQKAKLYCAPIKGHSYVFWYQQVLKNEFKFLISFQNENVFDETGMPKERFSAKCLPNSPCSLEIQATKLEDSAVYFCASSPRRVRYWISPLHFGNGTRLTVT.